This T cell receptor (beta chain) comes out of a study of cytomegalovirus exposure and HLA in healthy donors. Regarding the study as a whole: The study labeled 164 TCR beta chains cytomegalovirus-associated. In a later analysis, first-cohort TCR clusters were found to tend to co-occur in the 120 or so validation repertoires. Diagnosis of cytomegalovirus status made by the classifier reportedly showed high specificity and sensitivity.

Worth noting for this clone: Its antigen is unidentified.

The study drew the donors from its approximately 130-subject validation cohort, separate from the roughly 670-subject first cohort. Sequencing used immunoSEQ multiplex PCR; TCRdb keeps in-frame clones, though not all of them. The sample includes around 180,000 clones, 84% of them seen just once. Trimming removed 10 bases from V and 4 bases from J; junction bases left unmatched: 16. This CDR3 is built from 15 residues. Germline V gene lookup returns CDR1 MNHEY and CDR2 SMNVEV (reference sequence). Sequencing input: PBMCs. The J gene is TRBJ2-7, the V gene TRBV27, with TRBD1 identical over 7 bases. This receptor was identified in a man aged 18-30 years in good health and CMV-seropositive. Here the CDR3 reads CAIPLPPGGEYEQYF. CDR3 bases: TGTGCCATCCCGTTGCCCCCAGGGGGTGAATACGAGCAGTACTTC.